What follows describes a single T cell receptor beta chain. The antigen is undetermined. Germline and junction disagree at one end, which may indicate a read error. The RNA, roughly 0.45 to 1 ug, was put through reverse transcription using random hexamers. TCR beta CDR3 was amplified by immunoSEQ covering 54 Vbeta and 13 Jbeta. TCRdb called the immunoSEQ multiplex PCR reads again in MiXCR, with one record for every CDR3 protein. The top ten hold about 0.073% of the sample, which has about 160,000 distinct CDR3 sequences, about 90% seen once. The data were taken from a study of CD8 T cells in Susac syndrome. There are 14 residues in the CDR3. Germline CDR1 is SGHTA and CDR2 is FQGNSA. Findings and limits, study-wide: By the study's own acknowledgment, its TCR sequencing and HLA analysis included relatively few individuals.

The TCR was taken from a human donor in good health. The chain recombines TRBV7-2 with TRBJ2-5, with D maybe TRBD1 (6 bases). Sample: CD4+ T cells from PBMCs. As DNA, the CDR3 is TGTGCCAGCAGCTTAGATCAGGGGCAAGGGACCCAGTACTTC. This translates into CASSLDQGQGTQYF.